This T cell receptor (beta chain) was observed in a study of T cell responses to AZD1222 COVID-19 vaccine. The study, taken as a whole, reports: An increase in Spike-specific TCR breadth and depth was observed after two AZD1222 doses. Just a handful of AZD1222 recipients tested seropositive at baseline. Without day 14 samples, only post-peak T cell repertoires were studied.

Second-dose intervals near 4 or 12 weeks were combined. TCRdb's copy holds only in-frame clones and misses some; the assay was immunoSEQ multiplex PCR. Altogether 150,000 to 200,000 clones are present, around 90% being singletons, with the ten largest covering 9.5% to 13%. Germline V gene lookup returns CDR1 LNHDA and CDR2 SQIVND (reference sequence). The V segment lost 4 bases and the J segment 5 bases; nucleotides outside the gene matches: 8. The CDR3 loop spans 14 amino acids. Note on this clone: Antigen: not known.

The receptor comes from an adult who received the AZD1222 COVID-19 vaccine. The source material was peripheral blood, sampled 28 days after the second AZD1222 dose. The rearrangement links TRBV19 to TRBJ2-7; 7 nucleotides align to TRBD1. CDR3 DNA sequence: TGTGCCAGTAGTACTTCGACAGGGTTGCACGAGCAGTACTTC. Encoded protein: CASSTSTGLHEQYF.